Below, one T cell receptor beta chain is given with its context. The antigen is undetermined. Data came from immunoSEQ multiplex PCR; TCRdb stores just in-frame clones and leaves some out. The sample lists fewer than 35,000 clones, about nine tenths occurring once. These data originate in a study of T cells in localized non-small cell lung cancer. Study results and caveats: The study found T cell clonality highest in uninvolved adjacent lung, above tumor. In adjacent lung, a median about 52 of the top 100 tumor clones were found. Longer overall survival was associated with a higher density of T cells in the blood. Owing to sequencing of a solitary tumor region, heterogeneity cannot be discounted.

Germline loops: CDR1 SEHNR, CDR2 FQNEAQ (reference sequence). With 3 bases removed from V and 4 bases from J, the gap between germline ends came to 9 bases. The CDR3 spans 13 residues. The origin of this receptor is a man between 35 and 75 years old with stage II lung adenocarcinoma. The specimen was PBMCs, collected before any cancer treatment. V is TRBV7-9 and J is TRBJ1-1, with D possibly TRBD1 on 5 matching bases. The CDR3 region has the DNA TGTGCCAGCAGCTTTCCTGGGGGCACTGAAGCTTTCTTT. Protein: CASSFPGGTEAFF. The variable domain in full, completed from reference TRBV7-9 and TRBJ1-1, reads DTGVSQNPRHKITKRGQNVTFRCDPISEHNRLYWYRQTLGQGPEFLTYFQNEAQLEKSRLLSDRFSAERPKGSFSTLEIQRTEQGDSAMYLCASSFPGGTEAFFGQGTRLTVV.